This TCR beta chain was retrieved from a study of a mutant IDH1 vaccine in newly diagnosed glioma. About the study: Before enrollment, patients got radiotherapy alone, temozolomide alone, or mostly the combination. At week 35 came visit V12, and visit V13 followed at week 47.

In regard to this clone: What it binds is not known.

Whole-study results and caveats: Vaccination induced immune responses in around 93% of patients.

Profiled with immunoSEQ multiplex PCR; TCRdb holds only in-frame clones, not every one. The table lists approximately 30,000 clones, around 90% of them singletons. Trimming took off 6 bases at V and 7 bases at J, with 19 bases between the two ends. CDR1 and CDR2 (germline): MNHNS, SASEGT. This CDR3 is 15 amino acids long. Time point given: week 47, end of study. Topical imiquimod accompanied each vaccine dose, which consisted of 300 ug of mutant IDH1 20-mer peptide. The chain has TRBV6-1 and TRBJ2-4, with a weak D call TRBD2 (7 bases). The sequence came from a woman in her thirties or forties with glioma. The source was PBMCs, collected from a glioma patient whose treatment included an IDH1 peptide vaccine. As DNA, the CDR3 is TGTGCCAGCAGGGGGGTTAAGGGGGGAGGGAACATTCAGTACTTC. This codes for CASRGVKGGGNIQYF.